This T cell receptor (beta chain) was sequenced in a study of shared clonotypes between healthy human individuals. The germline V gene has CDR1 KGHSH and CDR2 LQKENI. CDR3 length equals 14 residues. V was trimmed by 6 bases and J by 3 bases, leaving 13 bases between them. Genomic DNA from each subset was divided evenly over several immunoSEQ plates. Assay: immunoSEQ multiplex PCR; the TCRdb copy retains only in-frame clones and omits some. The table has 2 million to 2.5 million clones, around 95% seen once; the top ten hold 0.1% to 0.15%. Concerning this clone itself: Its antigen is unidentified.

General study findings and limits: Exclusively blood specimens were collected; tissue repertoires likely differ. Researchers found naive subsets generally carried larger estimated richness than memory subsets.

This TCR was sampled from a man between 18 and 35 years old in good health. Material: naive CD4+ T cells sorted from blood. Regarding subset: CD45RA+ positively selected. The V and J genes are TRBV18 and TRBJ2-3; D possibly corresponds to TRBD2 (6 bases). As DNA, the CDR3 is TGTGCCAGCTCCCCCGGGGGAGAAACAGATACGCAGTATTTT. This codes for CASSPGGETDTQYF.